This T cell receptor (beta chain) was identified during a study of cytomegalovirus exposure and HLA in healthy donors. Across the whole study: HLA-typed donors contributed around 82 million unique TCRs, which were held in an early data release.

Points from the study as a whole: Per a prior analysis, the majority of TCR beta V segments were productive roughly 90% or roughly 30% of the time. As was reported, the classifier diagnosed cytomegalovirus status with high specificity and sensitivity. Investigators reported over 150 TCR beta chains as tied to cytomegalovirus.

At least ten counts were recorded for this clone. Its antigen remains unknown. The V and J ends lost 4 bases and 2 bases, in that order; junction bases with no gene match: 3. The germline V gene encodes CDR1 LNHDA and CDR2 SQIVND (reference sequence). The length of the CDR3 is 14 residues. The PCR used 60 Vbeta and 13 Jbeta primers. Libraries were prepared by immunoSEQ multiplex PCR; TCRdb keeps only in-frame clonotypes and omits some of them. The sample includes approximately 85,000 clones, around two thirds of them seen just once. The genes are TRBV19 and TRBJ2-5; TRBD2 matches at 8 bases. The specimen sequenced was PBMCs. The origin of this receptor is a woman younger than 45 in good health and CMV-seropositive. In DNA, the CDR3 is TGTGCCAGTAGTACACTAGCGGAGCAAGAGACCCAGTACTTC. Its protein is CASSTLAEQETQYF.